This record looks at one T cell receptor (beta chain) sequence and its context. The antigen is undetermined. A mixed TRB-A/B primer pool amplified rearranged TRB by multiplex touch-down PCR. TCRdb reanalysed the multiplex PCR reads using MiXCR and keeps one entry per CDR3 protein. Of about 2,200 distinct CDR3 sequences listed, roughly a quarter are singletons. Germline V lookup: CDR1 SQVTM, CDR2 ANQGSEA. The V gene lost 1 base and the J gene lost 0 bases, with 22 bases spanning the gap. The CDR3 loop spans 18 amino acids. This entry comes from a study of T cell repertoires in aging, cancer and after chemotherapy. The overall study: Clear clonal overlap appeared across healthy donor samples taken over several months to years.

General observations from the study: Loss of evenness, beyond lost richness, contributed to age-related TCR diversity decline in cancer patients. No conclusions about immunological memory after chemotherapy can be drawn from the repertoire data.

Peripheral blood genomic DNA, not sorted cells or RNA, was the template. V usage is TRBV29-1 and J usage is TRBJ2-7; D remains unclear. The receptor comes from a human donor in good health. The source material was blood. CDR3 DNA: TGCAGCGTTGAAGGTGGGCTAAAAGAAGGGTGGAGCTCCTACGAGCAGTACTTC. It specifies CSVEGGLKEGWSSYEQYF.